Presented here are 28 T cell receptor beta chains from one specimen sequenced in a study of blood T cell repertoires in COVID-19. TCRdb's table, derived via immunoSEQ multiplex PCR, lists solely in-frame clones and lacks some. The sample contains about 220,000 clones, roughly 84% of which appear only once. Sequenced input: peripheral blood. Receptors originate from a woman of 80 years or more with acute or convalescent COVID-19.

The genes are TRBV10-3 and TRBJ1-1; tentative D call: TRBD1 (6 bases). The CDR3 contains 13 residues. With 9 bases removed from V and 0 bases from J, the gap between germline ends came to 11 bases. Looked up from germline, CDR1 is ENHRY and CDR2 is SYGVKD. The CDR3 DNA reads TGTGCCATTTACAGGGAACTGAACACTGAAGCTTTCTTT. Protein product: CAIYRELNTEAFF.

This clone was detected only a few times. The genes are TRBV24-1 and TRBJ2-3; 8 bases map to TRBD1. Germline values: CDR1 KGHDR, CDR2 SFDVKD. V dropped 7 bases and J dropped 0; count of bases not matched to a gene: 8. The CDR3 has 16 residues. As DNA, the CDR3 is TGTGCCACCAGCCCGACGGACAGGGAAAGCACAGATACGCAGTATTTT. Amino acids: CATSPTDRESTDTQYF.

The CDR3 spells CSVEAGQGTYEQYF. CDR3 sequence (DNA): TGCAGCGTTGAAGCGGGACAGGGGACTTACGAGCAGTACTTC. The chain links TRBV29-1 to TRBJ2-7, with 10 bases identical to TRBD1. This CDR3 is 14 amino acids long. V shed 1 base, J shed 4 bases, and the junction held 4 bases outside the gene matches. Looked up from germline, CDR1 is SQVTM and CDR2 is ANQGSEA.

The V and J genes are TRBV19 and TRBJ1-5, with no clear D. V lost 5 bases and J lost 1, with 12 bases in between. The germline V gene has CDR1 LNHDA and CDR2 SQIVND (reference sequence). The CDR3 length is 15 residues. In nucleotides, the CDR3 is TGTGCCAGTAGTCCTCAGGATTTAAGCAATCAGCCCCAGCATTTT. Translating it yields CASSPQDLSNQPQHF.

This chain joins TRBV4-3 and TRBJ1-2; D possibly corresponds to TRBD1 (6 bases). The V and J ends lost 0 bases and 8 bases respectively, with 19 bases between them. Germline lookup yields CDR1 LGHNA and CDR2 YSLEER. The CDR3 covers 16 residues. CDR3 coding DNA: TGCGCCAGCAGCCAAGACCGGACAGCCCGTTGGCTCGGCTACACCTTC. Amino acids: CASSQDRTARWLGYTF.

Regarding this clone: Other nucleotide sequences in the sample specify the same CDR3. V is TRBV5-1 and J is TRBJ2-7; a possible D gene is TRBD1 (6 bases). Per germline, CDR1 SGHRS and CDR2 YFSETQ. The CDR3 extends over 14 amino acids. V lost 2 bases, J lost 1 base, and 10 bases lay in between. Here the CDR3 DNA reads TGCGCCAGCAGCTTTGGACAGCCGTCCTACGAGCAGTACTTC. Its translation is CASSFGQPSYEQYF.

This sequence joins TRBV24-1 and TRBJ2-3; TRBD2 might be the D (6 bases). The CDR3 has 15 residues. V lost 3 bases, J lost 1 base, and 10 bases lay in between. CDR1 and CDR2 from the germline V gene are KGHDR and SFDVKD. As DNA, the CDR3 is TGTGCCACCAGTGATCCAGCGGGTCGCACAGATACGCAGTATTTT. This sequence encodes CATSDPAGRTDTQYF.

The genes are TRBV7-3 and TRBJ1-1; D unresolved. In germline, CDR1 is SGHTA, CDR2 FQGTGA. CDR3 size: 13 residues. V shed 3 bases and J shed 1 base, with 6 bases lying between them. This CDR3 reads CASSFNGNTEAFF. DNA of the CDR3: TGTGCCAGCAGCTTTAACGGGAACACTGAAGCTTTCTTT.

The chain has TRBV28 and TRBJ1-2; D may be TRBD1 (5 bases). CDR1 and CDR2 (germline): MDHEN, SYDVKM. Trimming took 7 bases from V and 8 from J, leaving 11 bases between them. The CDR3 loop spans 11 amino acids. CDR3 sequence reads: CASTGLEGYTF. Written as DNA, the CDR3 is TGTGCCAGCACAGGGTTGGAGGGCTACACCTTC.

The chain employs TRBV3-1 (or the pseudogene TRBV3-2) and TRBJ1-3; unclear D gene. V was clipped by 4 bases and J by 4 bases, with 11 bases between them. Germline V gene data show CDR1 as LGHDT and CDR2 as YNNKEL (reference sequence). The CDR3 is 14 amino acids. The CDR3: CASSPTDVGNTIYF. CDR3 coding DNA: TGTGCCAGCAGCCCTACAGACGTCGGAAACACCATATATTTT.

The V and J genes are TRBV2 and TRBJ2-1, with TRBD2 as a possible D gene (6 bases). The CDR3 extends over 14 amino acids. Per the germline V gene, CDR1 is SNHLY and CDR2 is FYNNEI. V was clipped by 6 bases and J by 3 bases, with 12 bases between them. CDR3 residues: CASSGTLGYNEQFF. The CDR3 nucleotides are TGTGCCAGCAGCGGGACTCTCGGCTACAATGAGCAGTTCTTC. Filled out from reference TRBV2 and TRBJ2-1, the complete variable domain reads EPEVTQTPSHQVTQMGQEVILRCVPISNHLYFYWYRQILGQKVEFLVSFYNNEISEKSEIFDDQFSVERPDGSNFTLKIRSTKLEDSAMYFCASSGTLGYNEQFFGPGTRLTVL.

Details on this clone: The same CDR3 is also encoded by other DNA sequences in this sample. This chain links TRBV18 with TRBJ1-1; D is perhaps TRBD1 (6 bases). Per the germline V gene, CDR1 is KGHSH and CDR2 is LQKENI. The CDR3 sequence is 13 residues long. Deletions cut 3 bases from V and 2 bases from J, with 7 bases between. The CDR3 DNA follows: TGTGCCAGCTCACCGGGACAAAACACTGAAGCTTTCTTT. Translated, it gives CASSPGQNTEAFF.

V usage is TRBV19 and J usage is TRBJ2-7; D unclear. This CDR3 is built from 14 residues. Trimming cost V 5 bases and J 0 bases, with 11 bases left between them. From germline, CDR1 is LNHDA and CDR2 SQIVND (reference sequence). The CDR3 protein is CASSVDRGSYEQYF. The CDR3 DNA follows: TGTGCCAGTAGTGTCGACCGAGGCTCCTACGAGCAGTACTTC.

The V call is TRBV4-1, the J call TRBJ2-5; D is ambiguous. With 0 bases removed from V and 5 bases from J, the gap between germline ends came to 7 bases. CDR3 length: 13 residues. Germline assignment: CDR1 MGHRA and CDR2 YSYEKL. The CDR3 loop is CASSQDSPETQYF. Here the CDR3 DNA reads TGCGCCAGCAGCCAAGATAGCCCGGAGACCCAGTACTTC.

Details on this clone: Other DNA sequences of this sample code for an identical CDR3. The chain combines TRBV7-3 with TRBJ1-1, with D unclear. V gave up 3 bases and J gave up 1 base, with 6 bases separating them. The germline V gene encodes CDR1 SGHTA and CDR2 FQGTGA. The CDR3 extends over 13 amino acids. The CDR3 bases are TGTGCCAGCAGCTTCGCAGGGAACACTGAAGCTTTCTTT. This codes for CASSFAGNTEAFF.

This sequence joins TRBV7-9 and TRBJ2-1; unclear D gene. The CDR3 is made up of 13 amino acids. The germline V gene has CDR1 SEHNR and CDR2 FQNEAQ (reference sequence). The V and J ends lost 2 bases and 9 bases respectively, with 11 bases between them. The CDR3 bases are TGTGCCAGCAGCTTATTCAATCAGCGTGAGCAGTTCTTC. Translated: CASSLFNQREQFF. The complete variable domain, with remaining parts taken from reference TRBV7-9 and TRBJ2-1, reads DTGVSQNPRHKITKRGQNVTFRCDPISEHNRLYWYRQTLGQGPEFLTYFQNEAQLEKSRLLSDRFSAERPKGSFSTLEIQRTEQGDSAMYLCASSLFNQREQFFGPGTRLTVL.

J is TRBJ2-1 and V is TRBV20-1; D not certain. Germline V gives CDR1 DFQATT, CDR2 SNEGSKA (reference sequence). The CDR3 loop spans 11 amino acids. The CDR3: CSPYSTNEQFF. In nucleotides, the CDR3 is TGCAGCCCCTACAGTACCAATGAGCAGTTCTTC.

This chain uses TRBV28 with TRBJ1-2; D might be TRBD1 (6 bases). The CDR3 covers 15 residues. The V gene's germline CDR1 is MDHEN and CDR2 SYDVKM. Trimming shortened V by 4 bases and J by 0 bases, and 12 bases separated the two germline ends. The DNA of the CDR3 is TGTGCCAGCAGTTCTCTCACAGGGCCTAACTATGGCTACACCTTC. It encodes CASSSLTGPNYGYTF.

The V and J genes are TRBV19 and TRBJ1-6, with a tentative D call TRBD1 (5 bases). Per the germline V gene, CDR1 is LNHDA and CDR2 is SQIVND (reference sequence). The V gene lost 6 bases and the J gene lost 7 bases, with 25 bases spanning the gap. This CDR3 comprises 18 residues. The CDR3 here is CASSLLTFGGGKNSPLHF. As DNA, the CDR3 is TGTGCCAGTAGCTTACTTACCTTCGGTGGGGGGAAGAATTCACCCCTCCACTTT.

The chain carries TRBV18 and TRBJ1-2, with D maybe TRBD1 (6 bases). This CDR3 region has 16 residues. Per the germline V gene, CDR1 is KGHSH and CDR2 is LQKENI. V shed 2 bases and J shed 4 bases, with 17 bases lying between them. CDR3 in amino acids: CASSPGTTSVGYGYTF. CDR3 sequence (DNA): TGTGCCAGCTCACCAGGGACAACCTCGGTTGGCTATGGCTACACCTTC. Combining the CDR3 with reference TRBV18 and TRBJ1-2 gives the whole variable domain NAGVMQNPRHLVRRRGQEARLRCSPMKGHSHVYWYRQLPEEGLKFMVYLQKENIIDESGMPKERFSAEFPKEGPSILRIQQVVRGDSAAYFCASSPGTTSVGYGYTFGSGTRLTVV.

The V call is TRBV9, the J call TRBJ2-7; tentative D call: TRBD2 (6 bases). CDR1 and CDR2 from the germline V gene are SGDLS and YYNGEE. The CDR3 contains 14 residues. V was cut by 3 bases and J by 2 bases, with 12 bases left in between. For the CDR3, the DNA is TGTGCCAGCAGCGCGAGTGGGGGGACCTACGAGCAGTACTTC. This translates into CASSASGGTYEQYF. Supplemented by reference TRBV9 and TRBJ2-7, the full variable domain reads DSGVTQTPKHLITATGQRVTLRCSPRSGDLSVYWYQQSLDQGLQFLIQYYNGEERAKGNILERFSAQQFPDLHSELNLSSLELGDSALYFCASSASGGTYEQYFGPGTRLTVT.

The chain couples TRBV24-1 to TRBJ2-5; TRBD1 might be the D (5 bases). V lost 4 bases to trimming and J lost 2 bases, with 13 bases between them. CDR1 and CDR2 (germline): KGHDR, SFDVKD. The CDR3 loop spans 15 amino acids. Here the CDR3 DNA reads TGTGCCACCAGTGAGAACTTACAGGCTCAAGAGACCCAGTACTTC. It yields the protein CATSENLQAQETQYF.

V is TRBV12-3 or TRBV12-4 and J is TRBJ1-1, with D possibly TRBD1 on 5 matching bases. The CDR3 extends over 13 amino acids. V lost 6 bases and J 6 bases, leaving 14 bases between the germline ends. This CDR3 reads CASRVRVSAEAFF. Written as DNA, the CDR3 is TGTGCCAGCAGAGTCAGGGTCAGCGCTGAAGCTTTCTTT.

As DNA, the CDR3 is TGTGCCAGCAGCCAAGATTTTGGGAGAGGGGCTTTCTTT. Translation gives CASSQDFGRGAFF. This chain links TRBV3-1 (or the pseudogene TRBV3-2) with TRBJ1-1; D not certain. The CDR3 loop spans 13 amino acids. Trimming stripped 0 bases from V and 11 bases from J, with 13 bases between. The germline CDR1 and CDR2 sequences are LGHDT and YNNKEL (reference sequence).

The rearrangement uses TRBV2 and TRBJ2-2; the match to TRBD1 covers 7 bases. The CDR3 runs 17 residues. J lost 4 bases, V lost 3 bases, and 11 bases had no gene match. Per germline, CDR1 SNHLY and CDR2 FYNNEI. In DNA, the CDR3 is TGTGCCAGCAGTGAGGGGTCAGGGGGACCTGGCACCGGGGAGCTGTTTTTT. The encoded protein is CASSEGSGGPGTGELFF. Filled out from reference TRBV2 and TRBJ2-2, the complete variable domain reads EPEVTQTPSHQVTQMGQEVILRCVPISNHLYFYWYRQILGQKVEFLVSFYNNEISEKSEIFDDQFSVERPDGSNFTLKIRSTKLEDSAMYFCASSEGSGGPGTGELFFGEGSRLTVL.

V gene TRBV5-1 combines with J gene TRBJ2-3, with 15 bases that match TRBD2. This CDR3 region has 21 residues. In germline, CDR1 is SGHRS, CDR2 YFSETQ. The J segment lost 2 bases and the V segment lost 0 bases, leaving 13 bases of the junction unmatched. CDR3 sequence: CASSLAGTSGGLIGFTDTQYF. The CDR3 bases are TGCGCCAGCAGCTTGGCCGGGACTAGCGGGGGGCTAATCGGGTTCACAGATACGCAGTATTTT. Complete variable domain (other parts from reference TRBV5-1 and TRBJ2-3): KAGVTQTPRYLIKTRGQQVTLSCSPISGHRSVSWYQQTPGQGLQFLFEYFSETQRNKGNFPGRFSGRQFSNSRSEMNVSTLELGDSALYLCASSLAGTSGGLIGFTDTQYFGPGTRLTVL.

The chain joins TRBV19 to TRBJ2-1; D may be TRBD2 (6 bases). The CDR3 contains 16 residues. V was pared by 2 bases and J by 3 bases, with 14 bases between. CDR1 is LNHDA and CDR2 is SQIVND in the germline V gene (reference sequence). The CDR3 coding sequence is TGTGCCAGTAGTATAACCGGCGGGGTTGGCTACAATGAGCAGTTCTTC. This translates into CASSITGGVGYNEQFF.

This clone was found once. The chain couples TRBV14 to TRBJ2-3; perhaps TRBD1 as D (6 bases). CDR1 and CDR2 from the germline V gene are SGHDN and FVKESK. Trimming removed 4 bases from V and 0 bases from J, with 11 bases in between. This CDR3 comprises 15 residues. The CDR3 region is CASSRQAASTDTQYF. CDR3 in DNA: TGTGCCAGCAGCCGACAGGCCGCGAGCACAGATACGCAGTATTTT.